This TCR beta chain is drawn from a study of cytomegalovirus exposure and HLA in healthy donors. Study summary: When about 400 donors were genotyped, around 77% of them were found to fall in the Caucasian-associated ancestry cluster.

The CDR3 has 13 residues. V shed 6 bases and J shed 5 bases, with 10 bases lying between them. Per germline, CDR1 SGHVS and CDR2 FQNEAQ. A multiplex PCR was run with 60 Vbeta primers and 13 Jbeta primers. The data were produced by immunoSEQ multiplex PCR, yet TCRdb's version contains in-frame clones alone and is incomplete. The table includes around 170,000 clones, roughly four fifths detected once. The sample consisted of PBMCs. The clonotype was recovered from a man aged 18 to 30 in good health and CMV-seronegative. The chain employs TRBV7-8 and TRBJ2-2; D perhaps matches TRBD1 (5 bases). The CDR3 coding sequence is TGTGCCAGCAGTCCAGGGTTGACCGGGGAGCTGTTTTTT. It is translated as CASSPGLTGELFF.